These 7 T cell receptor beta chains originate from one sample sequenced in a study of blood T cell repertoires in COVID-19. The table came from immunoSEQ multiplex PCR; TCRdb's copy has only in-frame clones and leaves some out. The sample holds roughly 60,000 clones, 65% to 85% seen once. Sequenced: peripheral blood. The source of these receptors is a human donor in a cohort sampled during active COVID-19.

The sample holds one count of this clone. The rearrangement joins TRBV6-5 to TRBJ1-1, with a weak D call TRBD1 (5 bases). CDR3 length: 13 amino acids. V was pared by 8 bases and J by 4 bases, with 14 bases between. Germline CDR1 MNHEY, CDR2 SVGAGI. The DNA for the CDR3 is TGTGCCAGCCTTTGGGGGGAAGGCACTGAAGCTTTCTTT. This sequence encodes CASLWGEGTEAFF.

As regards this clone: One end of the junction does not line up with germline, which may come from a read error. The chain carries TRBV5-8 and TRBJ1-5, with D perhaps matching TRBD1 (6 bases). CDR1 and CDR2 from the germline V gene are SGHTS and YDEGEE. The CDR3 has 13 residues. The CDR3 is CASIPFGQPGKAF. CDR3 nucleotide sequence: TGTGCCAGCATCCCTTTTGGACAGCCGGGAAAAGCTTTT.

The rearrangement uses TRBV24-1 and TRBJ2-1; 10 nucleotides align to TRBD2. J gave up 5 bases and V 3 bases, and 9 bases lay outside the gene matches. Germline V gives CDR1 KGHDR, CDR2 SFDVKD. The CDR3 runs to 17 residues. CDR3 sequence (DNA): TGTGCCACCAGTGATCCGTATAGCGGGAGGAGCAACAATGAGCAGTTCTTC. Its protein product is CATSDPYSGRSNNEQFF.

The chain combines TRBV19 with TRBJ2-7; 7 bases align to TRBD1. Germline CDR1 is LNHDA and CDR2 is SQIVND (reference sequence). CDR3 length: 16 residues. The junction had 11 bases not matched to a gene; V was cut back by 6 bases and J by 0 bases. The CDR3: CASSRDSSPLSYEQYF. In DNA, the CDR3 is TGTGCCAGTAGCCGGGACAGTTCTCCCCTCTCCTACGAGCAGTACTTC.

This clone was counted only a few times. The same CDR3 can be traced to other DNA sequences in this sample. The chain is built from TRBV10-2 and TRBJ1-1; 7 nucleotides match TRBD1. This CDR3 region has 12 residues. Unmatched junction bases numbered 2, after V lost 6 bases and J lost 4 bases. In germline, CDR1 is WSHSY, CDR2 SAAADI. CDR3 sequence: CASRQGSTEAFF. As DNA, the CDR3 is TGCGCCAGCAGACAGGGGAGCACTGAAGCTTTCTTT.

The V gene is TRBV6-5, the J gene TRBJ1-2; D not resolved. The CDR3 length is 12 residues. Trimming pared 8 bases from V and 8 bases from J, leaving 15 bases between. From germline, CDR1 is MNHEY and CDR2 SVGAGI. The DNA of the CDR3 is TGTGCCAGCCTCTCCGGTTCCTACGGCTACACCTTC. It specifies CASLSGSYGYTF.

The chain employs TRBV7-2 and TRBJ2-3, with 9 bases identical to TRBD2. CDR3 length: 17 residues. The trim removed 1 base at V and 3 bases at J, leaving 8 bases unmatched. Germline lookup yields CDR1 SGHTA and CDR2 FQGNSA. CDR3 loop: CASSLDGGGARTDTQYF. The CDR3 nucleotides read TGTGCCAGCAGCTTAGACGGCGGGGGGGCCAGGACAGATACGCAGTATTTT. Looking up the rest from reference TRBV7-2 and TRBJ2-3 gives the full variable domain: GAGVSQSPSNKVTEKGKDVELRCDPISGHTALYWYRQSLGQGLEFLIYFQGNSAPDKSGLPSDRFSAERTGGSVSTLTIQRTQQEDSAVYLCASSLDGGGARTDTQYFGPGTRLTVL.